This T cell receptor beta chain stems from a study of chemoradiotherapy in HPV16-positive cancers. Across the whole study: Candidate HPV-specific clones and shared TCR motifs came from a couple of HPV16-positive patients.

Repertoires were sampled repeatedly during chemoradiotherapy. V was trimmed by 0 bases and J by 4 bases, leaving 13 bases between them. There are 15 residues in the CDR3. CDR1 SGHNT and CDR2 YYREEE come from the germline V gene (reference sequence). Sequencing was performed with immunoSEQ multiplex PCR; in TCRdb, only in-frame clones are kept and a portion is missing. The sample lists nearly 3,000 clones; roughly 87% were seen once. This clone occurred a few times. What it binds is not known. The study's findings and limits: Functional assays defining HPV-specific T cells used only a couple of HPV16-positive patients. Non-HPV-specific T cells did not expand in tumors during treatment, whereas candidate HPV-specific clones and E7-related motifs did.

The input for sequencing was tumor tissue, taken from a patient who underwent chemoradiotherapy. The chain carries TRBV5-4 and TRBJ1-1; D may be TRBD1 (6 bases). This clonotype was sampled from a human donor with HPV-associated anogenital cancer. CDR3 in amino acids: CASSLEWGASTEAFF. The CDR3 DNA sequence: TGTGCCAGCAGCTTGGAATGGGGGGCGAGCACTGAAGCTTTCTTT.